The 23 T cell receptor beta chains below were found in one sample sequenced in a study of T cell repertoires in cytomegalovirus infection. From the reads, TCRdb called clonotypes with MiXCR, one entry per CDR3 protein. The data contain around 900,000 distinct CDR3 sequences, around 32% of them singletons. Their recognized antigens are unknown. This sample comprised cultured CD8+ T cells from PBMCs, obtained from culture after CMV antigen stimulation. The receptors here all came from a human donor in good health (CMV status not recorded). Some clones in this sample may be carry-over from other donors' samples.

The sample holds a few counts of this clonotype. V gene TRBV12-3 or TRBV12-4 combines with J gene TRBJ1-5; maybe TRBD1 (5 bases). The CDR3 runs to 13 residues. Trimming removed 6 bases at V and 7 bases at J, with 13 bases between. The CDR3 DNA sequence: TGTGCCAGCAGCTCAGCAGGGAAGCAGCCCCAGCATTTT. It translates to CASSSAGKQPQHF.

The chain has TRBV6-1 and TRBJ2-7; possibly TRBD1 for D (6 bases). This CDR3 region has 17 residues. The V gene's germline CDR1 is MNHNS and CDR2 SASEGT. The CDR3 bases are TGTACCAGCAGGCCCGACAGGCTTAGGGGACCCTCCTACGAGCAGTACGTC. It is translated as CTSRPDRLRGPSYEQYV.

This clonotype has just a few counts. The V gene is TRBV20-1, the J gene TRBJ1-5; D not resolved. Germline lookup yields CDR1 DFQATT and CDR2 SNEGSKA (reference sequence). Trimming cost V 1 base and J 3 bases, with 10 bases left between them. The CDR3 runs 14 residues. CDR3 DNA: TGCAGTGCTAGAGTTAGAAGTAACAATCAGCCCCAGCATTTT. Amino acid sequence: CSARVRSNNQPQHF.

There are many counts of this clonotype. CDR3 nucleotides: TGTGCCAGCAGCTTCCGGATCTCTGGAAACACCATATATTTT. This encodes CASSFRISGNTIYF. This chain uses TRBV7-8 with TRBJ1-3; D gene unclear. Germline CDR1 is SGHVS and CDR2 is FQNEAQ. The V gene lost 3 bases and the J gene lost 0 bases, with 6 bases spanning the gap. CDR3 length: 14 residues.

The chain has TRBV12-3 or TRBV12-4 and TRBJ2-6; D is tentatively TRBD1 or TRBD2 (5 bases each). V lost 5 bases, J lost 0 bases, and 20 bases lay in between. The CDR3 has 19 residues. Here the CDR3 DNA reads TGTGCCAGCAGTGGACTCAGAGACAGTAAGTTCTCTGGGGCCAACGTCCTGACTTTC. Its translation is CASSGLRDSKFSGANVLTF.

The chain recombines TRBV6-2 or TRBV6-3 with TRBJ2-6; TRBD1 matches at 10 bases. This CDR3 comprises 19 residues. With 5 bases clipped from V and 0 bases from J, the junction kept 10 bases outside the gene matches. The V gene's germline CDR1 is MNHEY and CDR2 SVGEGT. CDR3 DNA: TGTGCCAGCAGTACCTTACGTGGGACAGGGGACTCTGGGGCCAACGTCCTGACTTTC. It specifies CASSTLRGTGDSGANVLTF.

The rearrangement uses TRBV7-9 and TRBJ2-7, with D maybe TRBD1 (5 bases). The CDR3 is made up of 13 amino acids. Trimming took 1 base from V and 5 from J, leaving 9 bases between them. Germline V gene data show CDR1 as SEHNR and CDR2 as FQNEAQ (reference sequence). Here the CDR3 reads CASSLGTRDEQYV. The CDR3 DNA reads TGTGCCAGCAGCTTAGGGACCAGGGACGAGCAGTACGTC.

Regarding this clonotype: A much larger clone differs from this one at a single base, so this may be a read error. The CDR3 spells CASAPGANTEAFF. The CDR3 DNA is TGTGCCAGCGCCCCTGGGGCGAACACTGAAGCTTTCTTT. This chain links TRBV12-3 or TRBV12-4 with TRBJ1-1; possibly TRBD1 for D (5 bases). This CDR3 is built from 13 residues. The V gene lost 8 bases and the J gene lost 1 base, with 11 bases spanning the gap.

This rearrangement joins TRBV19 to TRBJ2-1, with 8 bases aligning to TRBD2. The junction had 7 bases not matched to a gene; V was cut back by 5 bases and J by 1 base. There are 16 residues in the CDR3. Germline values: CDR1 LNHDA, CDR2 SQIVND (reference sequence). The chain's CDR3 is CASSGGTSSSYNEQFF. The CDR3 region has the DNA TGTGCCAGTAGTGGGGGGACTAGTTCTTCCTACAATGAGCAGTTCTTC.

In this sample, this clonotype turned up a few times. V gene TRBV19 combines with J gene TRBJ2-7; D possibly corresponds to TRBD1 (6 bases). V lost 4 bases to trimming and J lost 7 bases, with 14 bases between them. Per germline, CDR1 LNHDA and CDR2 SQIVND (reference sequence). The CDR3 covers 13 residues. The CDR3 protein is CASSTRGGWEQYV. The CDR3 nucleotides are TGTGCCAGTAGTACTCGAGGGGGATGGGAGCAGTACGTC.

This clonotype was picked up many times. The chain recombines TRBV12-3 or TRBV12-4 with TRBJ1-6; D gene uncertain. V was shortened by 5 bases and J by 5 bases, with 10 bases between the two germline ends. The CDR3 is made up of 14 amino acids. DNA for the CDR3: TGTGCCAGCAGTACCGGCCGCGATAATTCACCCCTCCACTTT. This translates into CASSTGRDNSPLHF.

The rearrangement joins TRBV12-3 or TRBV12-4 to TRBJ2-5, with D perhaps assigned TRBD1 or TRBD2 (6 bases each). Trimming shortened V by 6 bases and J by 5 bases, and 16 bases separated the two germline ends. The length of the CDR3 is 14 residues. CDR3 amino acids: CASSPDSRGETQYF. The CDR3 region has the DNA TGTGCCAGCAGCCCGGACAGCCGGGGGGAGACCCAGTACTTC.

V gene TRBV12-3 or TRBV12-4 combines with J gene TRBJ2-7, with 8 bases aligning to TRBD1. V was clipped by 7 bases and J by 5 bases; unmatched bases: 7. This CDR3 has 13 amino acids. The CDR3: CASIRTGPHEQYV. The CDR3 DNA reads TGTGCCAGCATCCGGACAGGGCCCCACGAGCAGTACGTC.

The rearrangement joins TRBV6-1 to TRBJ2-7; weak D call: TRBD1 (6 bases). Germline lookup yields CDR1 MNHNS and CDR2 SASEGT. V lost 5 bases, J lost 2 bases, and 10 bases lay in between. This CDR3 is built from 13 residues. The CDR3 loop is CASSSGDPYEQYV. The CDR3 bases are TGTGCCAGCAGTTCAGGGGACCCCTACGAGCAGTACGTC.

The sample holds a few counts of this clonotype. V usage is TRBV6-8 and J usage is TRBJ1-2, with a possible D match to TRBD1 (6 bases). Trimming took 3 bases from V and 12 from J, leaving 17 bases between them. This CDR3 is 13 amino acids long. Germline loops: CDR1 MNHGY, CDR2 SAAAGT. The DNA for the CDR3 is TGTGCCAGCAGTTATGACAGGATTCTATGGGACACCTTC. This encodes CASSYDRILWDTF.

The V and J genes are TRBV29-1 and TRBJ2-2, with 7 bases that match TRBD2. CDR3 size: 12 residues. J was trimmed by 7 bases and V by 4 bases; bases with no gene match: 3. From germline, CDR1 is SQVTM and CDR2 ANQGSEA. CDR3 in amino acids: CSVVSGDGELFF. CDR3 in DNA: TGCAGCGTTGTAAGCGGGGACGGGGAGCTGTTTTTT.

The chain joins TRBV7-3 to TRBJ2-5; no clear D gene. V was cut by 3 bases and J by 7 bases, with 12 bases left in between. This CDR3 has 13 amino acids. Germline V lookup: CDR1 SGHTA, CDR2 FQGTGA. The CDR3 reads CASSFAGLGTQYF. CDR3 DNA: TGTGCCAGCAGCTTCGCCGGTTTGGGGACCCAGTACTTC. The full variable domain, rest sourced from reference TRBV7-3 and TRBJ2-5, is GAGVSQTPSNKVTEKGKYVELRCDPISGHTALYWYRQSLGQGPEFLIYFQGTGAADDSGLPNDRFFAVRPEGSVSTLKIQRTERGDSAVYLCASSFAGLGTQYFGPGTRLLVL.

This clonotype has more than one count but fewer than ten. This chain uses TRBV6-2 or TRBV6-3 with TRBJ2-7, with TRBD1 as a possible D gene (6 bases). Trimming left V 2 bases short and J 5 bases short, with 10 bases between. Germline CDR1 reads MNHEY; CDR2 reads SVGEGT. The CDR3 is 13 residues long. The DNA for the CDR3 is TGTGCCAGCAGTTACAGGGGGTTCAACGAGCAGTACGTC. It is translated as CASSYRGFNEQYV.

CDR3 DNA sequence: TGTGCCAGCACCCGGGGGAGACAAGAGACCCAGTACTTC. Protein sequence: CASTRGRQETQYF. This chain uses TRBV6-6 with TRBJ2-5, with TRBD2 as a possible D gene (6 bases). V lost 7 bases and J 2 bases, leaving 11 bases between the germline ends. Germline lookup yields CDR1 MNHNY and CDR2 SVGAGI (reference sequence). This CDR3 is built from 13 residues.

The chain uses TRBV6-1 and TRBJ2-7; D possibly uses TRBD1 or TRBD2 (5 bases each). V lost 2 bases and J 0 bases, leaving 8 bases between the germline ends. Per the germline V gene, CDR1 is MNHNS and CDR2 is SASEGT. CDR3 length: 14 amino acids. In DNA form, the CDR3 reads TGTGCCAGCAGTGAACCAGGGAGCTCCTACGAGCAGTACTTC. It translates to CASSEPGSSYEQYF.

The J gene is TRBJ1-2, the V gene TRBV7-3; D possibly corresponds to TRBD1 (5 bases). The V end lost 2 bases, the J end lost 10 bases, and 11 bases lay between the germline ends. This CDR3 spans 12 amino acids. From germline, CDR1 is SGHTA and CDR2 FQGTGA. The CDR3: CASSLAGGTYTF. DNA of the CDR3: TGTGCCAGCAGCTTAGCCGGGGGTACCTACACCTTC.

This clonotype was seen repeatedly, ten times or more. The gene calls are TRBV7-8 and TRBJ2-2; D is uncertain. Germline CDR1 and CDR2: SGHVS and FQNEAQ. V lost 1 base and J 5 bases, leaving 14 bases between the germline ends. The CDR3 sequence is 16 residues long. The CDR3 sequence: CASSLGQNRLTGELFF. CDR3 in DNA: TGTGCCAGCAGCTTAGGACAAAATAGGCTGACCGGGGAGCTGTTTTTT.

This clonotype has a count of ten or more. The chain is built from TRBV28 and TRBJ1-2, with TRBD1 matching over 10 bases. Germline V CDR1 and CDR2: MDHEN, SYDVKM. CDR3 size: 17 residues. With V trimmed by 6 bases and J by 5 bases, 15 bases remained unmatched. The CDR3 DNA is TGTGCCAGCAGATCTTTCCGGGACAGGGGACATTATTATGGCTACACCTTC. As protein: CASRSFRDRGHYYGYTF.